A selection of T cell receptor beta chains follows, all from one sample in a study of T-cell reconstitution after alpha-beta-depleted transplantation in children. Each CDR3 protein is one row after TCRdb ran MiXCR on the PCR reads. The table lists over 550,000 distinct CDR3 sequences, under 12% of them singletons, with 4% in the top ten. The sample here was PBMCs from the stem cell graft donor, taken from the stem cell graft. The receptor source for this set is a human donor who donated a stem cell graft to a child with acute myeloid leukemia. The CDR3 runs from the conserved cysteine through the conserved F or W. A D gene is named only where the DNA matches it firmly. A clone size is listed for some rows: how often the clone was seen (once, few, many), or a class if it is expanded.

TRBV6-1	-	few	TRBJ1-1	TGTGCCAGCAGTGACAACTCTCAAGCTGAAGCTTTCTTT	CASSDNSQAEAFF
TRBV29-1	TRBD2	few	TRBJ2-1	TGCAGCGTTGAATTCCTAGCGGGAGGAATTTACAATGAGCAGTTCTTC	CSVEFLAGGIYNEQFF
TRBV10-2	TRBD2	-	TRBJ2-7	TGCGCCAGCAGTGGGGACCCGGGACTAGCGTTCTTCGAGGAAGACGAGCAGTACTTC	CASSGDPGLAFFEEDEQYF
TRBV7-8	TRBD2	few	TRBJ2-2	TGTGCCAGCATCCCCCACGGGGGGGCCAACACCGGGGAGCTGTTTTTT	CASIPHGGANTGELFF
TRBV2	TRBD2	-	TRBJ2-2	TGTGCCAGCAGAGCGGCTAGCGGGAGGGTCACCGGGGAGCTGTTTTTT	CASRAASGRVTGELFF
TRBV7-2	-	many	TRBJ2-7	TGTGCCAGCAGCTTGACGGATTCTGGGTACGAGCAGTACTTC	CASSLTDSGYEQYF
TRBV12-3/TRBV12-4	TRBD1	-	TRBJ1-2	TGTGCCAGCAGTCTCCGACAGGGAGTCTACACCTTC	CASSLRQGVYTF
TRBV6-2/TRBV6-3	-	many	TRBJ2-2	TGTGCCAGCAACATCCACACCGGGGAGCTGTTTTTT	CASNIHTGELFF
TRBV20-1	-	few	TRBJ1-5	TGCAGTGCTAGAGATTATTCGGGGCGAAGCAATCAGCCCCAGCATTTT	CSARDYSGRSNQPQHF
TRBV6-6	-	few	TRBJ1-2	TGTGCCAGCAGTTACGAAGGGGTAGGCTACACCTTC	CASSYEGVGYTF
TRBV30	-	many	TRBJ2-7	TGTGCCTGGAGTGCAGGGACTTCCGGGGTGAGCTCCTACGAGCAGTACTTC	CAWSAGTSGVSSYEQYF
TRBV5-1	-	few	TRBJ2-1	TGCGCCAGCAGCTTGCTGGACGAGTTAGAGCAGTTCTTC	CASSLLDELEQFF
TRBV29-1	-	few	TRBJ2-7	TGCAGCGTTGGAACTGTCTCCTACGAGCAGTACTTC	CSVGTVSYEQYF
TRBV19	-	-	TRBJ2-7	TGTGCCAGTAGACAGACGGCCACCTACGAGCAGTACTTC	CASRQTATYEQYF
TRBV18	-	-	TRBJ1-4	TGTGCCAGCTCACCTTTAGTGGGTGAAAAACTGTTTTTT	CASSPLVGEKLFF
TRBV2	-	few	TRBJ2-2	TGTGCCAGATGGTCGAACACCGGGGAGCTGTTTTTT	CARWSNTGELFF
TRBV11-2	-	few	TRBJ2-1	TGTGCCAGCAGCTACCTAGGGAGGAATGAGCAGTTCTTC	CASSYLGRNEQFF
TRBV30	TRBD2	-	TRBJ2-1	TGTGCCTGGAGTGTAGATGGGACTAGGAATGAGCAGTTCTTC	CAWSVDGTRNEQFF
TRBV7-2	-	-	TRBJ2-1	TGTGCCAGCAGCTTAAACGAGTTCTTC	CASSLNEFF
TRBV7-8	-	many	TRBJ2-7	TGTGCCAGCAGCTTAGCCCTCTCGTACTACGAGCAGTACTTC	CASSLALSYYEQYF
TRBV12-3/TRBV12-4	TRBD2	-	TRBJ2-1	TGTGCCAGCAGTTCTGGGGGGACTAGCTCCAACAATGAGCAGTTCTTC	CASSSGGTSSNNEQFF
TRBV3-1	-	-	TRBJ2-5	TGTGCCAGCAGCGGAGCTAACCGGGAGACCCAGTACTTC	CASSGANRETQYF
TRBV4-3	TRBD2	-	TRBJ2-7	TGCGCCAGCAGCCCCTTCGGGGGGGCGTCCTACGAGCAGTACTTC	CASSPFGGASYEQYF
TRBV6-2/TRBV6-3	TRBD2	-	TRBJ2-7	TGTGCCAGCAGCCCCGGGACCCGGGAGGGCGAGCAGTACTTC	CASSPGTREGEQYF
TRBV20-1	-	few	TRBJ2-2	TGCAGTGCCACCTCCTCCACCGGGGAGCTGTTTTTT	CSATSSTGELFF
TRBV12-3/TRBV12-4	-	many	TRBJ2-5	TGTGCCAGCAGTCCCACCCAAGAGACCCAGTACTTC	CASSPTQETQYF